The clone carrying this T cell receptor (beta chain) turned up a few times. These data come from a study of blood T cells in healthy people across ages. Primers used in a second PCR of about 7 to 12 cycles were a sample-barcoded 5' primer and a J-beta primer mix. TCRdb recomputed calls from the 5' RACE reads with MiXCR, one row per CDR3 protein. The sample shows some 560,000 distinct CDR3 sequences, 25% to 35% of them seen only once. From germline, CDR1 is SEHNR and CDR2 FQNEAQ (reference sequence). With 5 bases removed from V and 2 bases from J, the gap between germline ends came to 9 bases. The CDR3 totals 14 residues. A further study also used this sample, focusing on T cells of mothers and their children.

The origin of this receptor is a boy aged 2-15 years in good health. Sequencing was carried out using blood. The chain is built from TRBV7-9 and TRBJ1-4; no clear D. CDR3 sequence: CASSNPDTNEKLFF. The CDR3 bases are TGTGCCAGCAGCAATCCCGATACTAATGAAAAACTGTTTTTT.